This record looks at one TCR beta chain sequence and its context. Its cognate antigen is unknown. Profiling relied on immunoSEQ multiplex PCR, and the TCRdb table lists in-frame clones only, not all of them. This table holds about 2.4 million clones, over 85% found once. This entry belongs to a study of shared clonotypes between healthy human individuals. Study details: For every donor, three CD4 naive, three CD4 memory, two CD8 naive and one CD8 memory plates were used. Study-level points and caveats: The low donor count limited represented genetic and exposure-history diversity. On the whole, naive subsets had larger estimated richness than memory subsets had.

Trimming at V came to 5 bases and at J to 2 bases, leaving 5 bases not matched to a gene. CDR1 and CDR2 (germline): SEHNR, FQNEAQ (reference sequence). This CDR3 is built from 15 residues. The chain links TRBV7-9 to TRBJ2-7; 11 bases are a match to TRBD2. Sequencing input: naive CD4+ T cells from PBMCs. Specified subset: CD45RA+ positively selected. The source is a man younger than 35 in good health. Some clones in this sample may be carry-over from other donors' samples. Here the CDR3 DNA reads TGTGCCAGCAGCCACCGGACTAGCGGGCCCTACGAGCAGTACTTC. Residues: CASSHRTSGPYEQYF.